This TCR beta chain emerged from a study of blood T cells in healthy people across ages. The study, taken as a whole, reports: Measured against age, TCR beta diversity per million T cells decreased in a roughly linear manner.

Notes on this clonotype: As yet, its antigen is unknown.

Then a second PCR, running about 6 to 12 cycles, was carried out with a sample-barcoded 5' primer and a J-beta primer mix. Each cDNA molecule, via a template-switch adaptor with 12 random nucleotides, was tagged. TCRdb passed the 5' RACE reads through MiXCR, listing each CDR3 protein once. The sample has hundreds of thousands of distinct CDR3 sequences; 32% are singletons. The sequencing sample was made of blood. This clonotype originated in a woman of 80 years or more in good health.

DNA of the CDR3: TGTGCCAGCAGCGGAGACCGGACATTACCGAACACTGAAGCTTTCTTT. Amino acid sequence: CASSGDRTLPNTEAFF. The chain carries TRBV9 and TRBJ1-1; tentative D call: TRBD1 (5 bases). The germline V and J ends were trimmed by 3 bases and 1 base, with 16 bases remaining between them. The CDR3 runs 16 residues. CDR1 and CDR2 (germline): SGDLS, YYNGEE.